Listed below are T cell receptor beta chains from one sample, sequenced in a study of regulatory and conventional T cells in RAG deficiency. The method was immunoSEQ multiplex PCR; TCRdb's version includes in-frame clones alone and lacks a portion of them. The sample holds about 20,000 clones, approximately 88% seen once. The same sample was also studied in work on regulatory T cells.

Material: Tregs sorted from blood. Every receptor here comes from a human donor in good health. CDR3s include the opening cysteine and the closing phenylalanine or tryptophan. Fields, in order: J gene, V gene, D gene, clone size, CDR3 protein, CDR3 DNA. A D gene is named only where the DNA matches it firmly. Not every row has a clone size; where given, it reads once, few, many or a size class.

TRBJ1-5 TRBV4-1 . . CASRQVGPNQPQHF TGCGCCAGCAGGCAAGTCGGGCCCAATCAGCCCCAGCATTTT
TRBJ2-2 TRBV6-1 TRBD2 . CATPVGGANTGELFF TGTGCCACCCCGGTCGGGGGGGCGAACACCGGGGAGCTGTTTTTT
TRBJ1-1 TRBV5-1 TRBD1 . CASSLAWQGAEAFF TGCGCCAGCAGCTTGGCCTGGCAGGGGGCTGAAGCTTTCTTT
TRBJ1-1 TRBV7-9 . . CASSEWTRGDTEAFF TGTGCCAGCAGCGAATGGACAAGAGGTGACACTGAAGCTTTCTTT
TRBJ2-7 TRBV29-1 . . CSLLSPTFYEQYF TGCAGCCTATTGTCACCAACTTTCTACGAGCAGTACTTC
TRBJ2-7 TRBV27 . . CASSLSVSGYEQYF TGTGCCAGCAGTTTATCTGTCAGTGGTTACGAGCAGTACTTC
TRBJ2-3 TRBV29-1 TRBD2 . CSVQLAGNTDTQYF TGCAGCGTTCAACTAGCGGGGAACACAGATACGCAGTATTTT
TRBJ1-1 TRBV14 . . CASSQEKGLGITEAFF TGTGCCAGCAGCCAAGAAAAGGGGCTCGGGATCACTGAAGCTTTCTTT
TRBJ2-2 TRBV2 . . CASSKGGANTGELFF TGTGCCAGCAGCAAGGGGGGTGCGAACACCGGGGAGCTGTTTTTT
TRBJ2-2 TRBV19 . . CASNAGSWSTGELFF TGTGCCAGTAACGCAGGGAGCTGGTCCACCGGGGAGCTGTTTTTT
TRBJ1-3 TRBV7-3 . . CASSPTGGAGNTIYF TGTGCCAGCAGCCCCACGGGAGGGGCAGGAAACACCATATATTTT
TRBJ2-3 TRBV27 . . CASRKLAGTDTQYF TGTGCCAGCAGAAAATTAGCGGGCACAGATACGCAGTATTTT
TRBJ2-5 TRBV18 . . CASSPFETQYF TGTGCCAGCTCACCATTTGAGACCCAGTACTTC
TRBJ2-5 TRBV28 . . CASSLFRQEETQYF TGTGCCAGCAGTTTATTCCGGCAGGAAGAGACCCAGTACTTC
TRBJ2-3 TRBV7-3 TRBD2 . CASSLSGTSGTDTQYF TGTGCCAGCAGCTTATCCGGGACTAGCGGCACAGATACGCAGTATTTT
TRBJ2-1 TRBV5-4 . few CASSLVQLNEQFF TGTGCCAGCAGCTTGGTGCAGCTAAATGAGCAGTTCTTC
TRBJ2-7 TRBV7-2 TRBD1 . CASSFGSGGYEQYF TGTGCCAGCAGCTTTGGTTCAGGGGGTTACGAGCAGTACTTC
TRBJ1-1 TRBV30 . few CAWRFVMNTEAFF TGTGCCTGGAGATTTGTGATGAACACTGAAGCTTTCTTT
TRBJ1-1 TRBV21-1 . . CASSGPSRGRINTEAFF TGTGCCAGCAGCGGTCCTTCTAGGGGGCGCATTAACACTGAAGCTTTCTTT
TRBJ1-2 TRBV30 TRBD1 few CAWSAGTAGGYTF TGTGCCTGGAGTGCCGGGACAGCGGGTGGCTACACCTTC
TRBJ2-3 TRBV5-1 TRBD2 . CASSLSGGTTDTQYF TGCGCCAGCAGCTTGAGCGGGGGGACAACAGATACGCAGTATTTT
TRBJ2-7 TRBV6-6 TRBD2 few CASRSPTSGLYEQYF TGTGCCAGCAGATCCCCAACTAGCGGCCTTTACGAGCAGTACTTC
TRBJ2-1 TRBV2 TRBD1 . CASSKDRGVNEQFF TGTGCCAGCAGTAAGGACAGGGGAGTCAATGAGCAGTTCTTC
TRBJ1-1 TRBV30 . . CAWSVRSPPGEAFF TGTGCCTGGAGTGTACGGTCTCCCCCTGGTGAAGCTTTCTTT
TRBJ1-6 TRBV10-2 . once CASSPGVDSPLHF TGCGCCAGCAGTCCCGGGGTTGATTCACCCCTCCACTTT
TRBJ1-2 TRBV7-8 . . CASSLVGAGGYTF TGTGCCAGCAGCTTAGTCGGGGCTGGGGGCTACACCTTC
TRBJ1-2 TRBV30 . . CAWSVRTPRGYTF TGTGCCTGGAGTGTAAGGACCCCTCGGGGCTACACCTTC
TRBJ2-7 TRBV11-3 . . CASSFGGTSYEQYF TGTGCCAGCAGCTTTGGCGGGACTTCCTACGAGCAGTACTTC
TRBJ1-1 TRBV28 . . CASSLWGGAVEAFF TGTGCCAGCAGTTTATGGGGGGGCGCGGTTGAAGCTTTCTTT
TRBJ2-1 TRBV28 . . CASSSIIWVQFF TGTGCCAGCAGTTCCATTATTTGGGTGCAGTTCTTC
TRBJ1-2 TRBV4-1 TRBD1 once CASSQRDSLPYGYTF TGCGCCAGCAGCCAACGGGACAGCTTACCGTATGGCTACACCTTC
TRBJ1-5 TRBV2 . . CASSERGKQPQHF TGTGCCAGCAGTGAACGGGGGAAACAGCCCCAGCATTTT
TRBJ1-4 TRBV6-5 TRBD1 . CASSRDRVTLRKLFF TGTGCCAGCAGCCGAGACAGGGTGACCCTTCGAAAACTGTTTTTT
TRBJ1-3 TRBV19 . few CASSLLLGSSGNTIYF TGTGCCAGTAGTCTCCTCCTGGGGAGCTCTGGAAACACCATATATTTT
TRBJ2-2 TRBV5-4 . . CASSLGEGWAGELFF TGTGCCAGCAGCTTGGGAGAAGGGTGGGCCGGGGAGCTGTTTTTT
TRBJ2-7 TRBV18 . . CASSPLYPGISYEQYF TGTGCCAGCTCACCACTGTACCCAGGCATCTCCTACGAGCAGTACTTC
TRBJ2-6 TRBV21-1 . few CASRAHLAQQSRANVLTF TGTGCCAGCAGGGCCCACCTAGCTCAACAAAGTCGGGCCAACGTCCTGACTTTC
TRBJ2-6 TRBV14 . . CASSQGSYSGANVLTF TGTGCCAGCAGCCAAGGCAGTTACTCTGGGGCCAACGTCCTGACTTTC
TRBJ1-3 TRBV30 TRBD1 . CAWREWTGTVSGNTIYF TGTGCCTGGAGAGAATGGACCGGGACAGTCTCTGGAAACACCATATATTTT
TRBJ1-6 TRBV6-1 . once CASSGTGLNSPLHF TGTGCCAGCAGTGGCACGGGGCTAAATTCACCCCTCCACTTT
TRBJ1-1 TRBV5-8 . . CASSLGVSNTEAFF TGTGCCAGCAGCTTGGGGGTCAGCAACACTGAAGCTTTCTTT
TRBJ1-1 TRBV2 . . CASIAQGEAFF TGTGCCAGCATAGCCCAGGGTGAAGCTTTCTTT
TRBJ2-3 TRBV5-1 TRBD2 . CASTKKTSGSTDTQYF TGCGCCAGCACCAAAAAGACTAGCGGGAGCACAGATACGCAGTATTTT
TRBJ2-7 TRBV19 . . CASSLDYEQYF TGTGCCAGTAGTCTAGACTACGAGCAGTACTTC
TRBJ2-6 TRBV5-8 . . CASSLTGFFGANVLTF TGTGCCAGCAGCTTGACAGGGTTCTTTGGGGCCAACGTCCTGACTTTC
TRBJ1-1 TRBV15 . . CATSRDRPTPEAFF TGTGCCACCAGCAGAGATCGTCCAACCCCCGAAGCTTTCTTT
TRBJ1-4 TRBV6-8 . few CASSLRGPRGKLFF TGTGCCAGCAGTCTCCGGGGCCCAAGGGGAAAACTGTTTTTT
TRBJ2-7 TRBV28 TRBD2 . CASRNLLAGEQYF TGTGCCAGCAGGAATCTACTAGCGGGCGAGCAGTACTTC
TRBJ1-5 TRBV5-1 TRBD1 . CASSPEGQGSQPQHF TGCGCCAGCAGCCCGGAGGGACAGGGAAGTCAGCCCCAGCATTTT